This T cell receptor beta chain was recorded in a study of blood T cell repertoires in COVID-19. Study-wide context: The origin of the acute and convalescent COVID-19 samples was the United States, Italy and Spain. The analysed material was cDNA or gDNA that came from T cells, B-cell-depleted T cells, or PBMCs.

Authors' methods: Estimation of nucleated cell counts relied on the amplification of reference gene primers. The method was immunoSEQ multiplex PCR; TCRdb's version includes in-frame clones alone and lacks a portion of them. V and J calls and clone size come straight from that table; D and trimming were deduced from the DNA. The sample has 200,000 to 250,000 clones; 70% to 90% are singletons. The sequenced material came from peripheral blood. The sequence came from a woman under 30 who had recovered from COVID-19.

Here the CDR3 reads CAWNGEGQGVYGYTF. The CDR3 coding sequence is TGTGCCTGGAATGGGGAGGGGCAGGGTGTCTATGGCTACACCTTC. This rearrangement joins TRBV30 to TRBJ1-2; TRBD1 is a possible D gene (5 bases). Germline V gene lookup returns CDR1 GTSNPN and CDR2 SVGIG (reference sequence). V was shortened by 4 bases and J by 4 bases, with 19 bases between the two germline ends. The CDR3 contains 15 residues.